The 22 T cell receptor beta chains listed next were all sequenced from one sample in a study of CD8 T cells in ankylosing spondylitis. TCRdb analysed the 5' RACE reads with MiXCR anew, one entry per CDR3 protein. The data contain 800,000 to 900,000 distinct CDR3 sequences, approximately 12% of them singletons. These TCRs are of unknown antigen specificity. Points from the study as a whole: Blood from ankylosing spondylitis patients appeared to carry a characteristic roughly 8-variant TCR beta motif.

Sequencing input: blood, either unsorted or a sorted T cell fraction (not recorded which). The source of these receptors is a male donor with ankylosing spondylitis.

This clonotype was seen a handful of times. The chain couples TRBV7-6 to TRBJ2-3; possible D gene TRBD1, 6 bases. The CDR3 spans 15 residues. V was trimmed by 1 base and J by 5 bases, leaving 13 bases between them. Germline CDR1 SGHVS, CDR2 FNYEAQ. The CDR3 protein is CASSLGVEGGDTQYF. The CDR3 region has the DNA TGTGCCAGCAGCTTAGGGGTGGAAGGGGGAGATACGCAGTATTTT.

The chain uses TRBV4-3 and TRBJ1-2; 7 bases align to TRBD1. CDR3 length: 15 amino acids. V lost 0 bases to trimming and J lost 4 bases; unmatched junction nucleotides: 5. From germline, CDR1 is LGHNA and CDR2 YSLEER. The CDR3 nucleotides read TGCGCCAGCAGCCAAGATCAGGGGGGGGGCTATGGCTACACCTTC. Amino acid sequence: CASSQDQGGGYGYTF.

There are a few counts of this clonotype. The chain combines TRBV20-1 with TRBJ1-5; D is unclear. The length of the CDR3 is 17 residues. Germline values: CDR1 DFQATT, CDR2 SNEGSKA (reference sequence). The V end was cut by 0 bases, the J end by 1 base, with 16 bases between. The CDR3 nucleotides are TGCAGTGCTAGAGAAAATTTGAGAAGCGCGAGCAATCAGCCCCAGCATTTT. Its protein is CSARENLRSASNQPQHF.

This clonotype was seen at least ten times. The chain carries TRBV12-3 or TRBV12-4 and TRBJ2-3, with 7 bases that match TRBD2. The CDR3 totals 16 residues. After removal of 4 bases from V and 4 bases from J, the junction contained 11 bases not matched to a gene. The DNA of the CDR3 is TGTGCCAGCAGTTGGAATTGGGCGGGAGCCGCAGATACGCAGTATTTT. Translated, it gives CASSWNWAGAADTQYF.

The chain combines TRBV9 with TRBJ1-2; 9 bases map to TRBD1. CDR1 and CDR2 (germline): SGDLS, YYNGEE. This CDR3 spans 15 amino acids. V lost 6 bases, J lost 3 bases, and 9 bases stayed unmatched. DNA of the CDR3: TGTGCCAGCACAAAACTGGGACAGGGCTACTATGGCTACACCTTC. Protein product: CASTKLGQGYYGYTF.

This clonotype was seen a few times. The V and J genes are TRBV6-2 or TRBV6-3 and TRBJ2-7; TRBD1 matches at 8 bases. V lost 5 bases and J lost 6; bases outside the gene matches: 15. The germline V gene has CDR1 MNHEY and CDR2 SVGEGT. This CDR3 comprises 16 residues. The CDR3 nucleotides are TGTGCCAGCAGTACCCTGGGCAGGGGGCGTCTAGGCGAGCAGTACTTC. This gives the protein CASSTLGRGRLGEQYF.

The chain combines TRBV20-1 with TRBJ2-5, with TRBD1 identical over 8 bases. Germline CDR1 DFQATT, CDR2 SNEGSKA (reference sequence). V gave up 5 bases and J gave up 1 base; unmatched junction bases: 6. The CDR3 runs to 14 residues. CDR3 amino acids: CSAGRTGIQETQYF. CDR3 bases: TGCAGTGCTGGGAGGACAGGGATCCAAGAGACCCAGTACTTC.

This rearrangement joins TRBV28 to TRBJ2-2, with D hard to call. Per germline, CDR1 MDHEN and CDR2 SYDVKM. The CDR3 runs 16 residues. The ends were cut back, 2 bases at V and 0 bases at J, with 10 bases in the middle. The CDR3 reads CASSLRWNANTGELFF. The CDR3 bases are TGTGCCAGCAGTTTAAGGTGGAACGCGAACACCGGGGAGCTGTTTTTT.

This clonotype was observed many times. CDR3 coding DNA: TGTGCCAGCAGCTTAGAACTCGGGGGCCTCACAGATACGCAGTATTTT. The encoded protein is CASSLELGGLTDTQYF. This chain joins TRBV7-2 and TRBJ2-3, with D perhaps TRBD1 or TRBD2 (6 bases each). Germline-derived CDR1 and CDR2 are SGHTA and FQGNSA. Deletions cut 1 base from V and 2 bases from J, with 13 bases between. The length of the CDR3 is 16 residues.

The J gene is TRBJ1-2, the V gene TRBV7-2; D is unresolved. V gave up 3 bases and J gave up 7 bases, with 21 bases separating them. This CDR3 is built from 16 residues. The germline gives CDR1 SGHTA, CDR2 FQGNSA. CDR3 sequence: CASSFRASGEVGGYTF. The CDR3, as DNA: TGTGCCAGCAGCTTTCGGGCCAGCGGTGAAGTAGGTGGCTACACCTTC.

The gene calls are TRBV27 and TRBJ1-5; no firm D call. Per the germline V gene, CDR1 is MNHEY and CDR2 is SMNVEV (reference sequence). Trimming left V 0 bases short and J 3 bases short, with 6 bases between. CDR3 length: 14 residues. The CDR3 sequence is CASSLSYPNQPQHF. The CDR3 bases are TGTGCCAGCAGTTTATCGTACCCCAATCAGCCCCAGCATTTT.

Only a few counts were recorded for this clonotype. The rearrangement links TRBV7-2 to TRBJ1-1, with 9 bases aligning to TRBD1. In germline, CDR1 is SGHTA, CDR2 FQGNSA. Germline trimming cut 5 bases from V and 13 bases from J; bases unmatched to any gene: 11. The CDR3 consists of 13 residues. CDR3 loop: CASSMGTGRLGFF. Written as DNA, the CDR3 is TGTGCCAGCAGCATGGGGACAGGGAGACTTGGTTTCTTT.

This clonotype appeared many times. The V and J genes are TRBV6-1 and TRBJ2-6; D is undetermined. This CDR3 comprises 13 residues. CDR1 MNHNS and CDR2 SASEGT come from the germline V gene. Trimming shortened V by 7 bases and J by 0 bases, and 4 bases separated the two germline ends. For the CDR3, the DNA is TGTGCCAGCATCGCCTCTGGGGCCAACGTCCTGACTTTC. This encodes CASIASGANVLTF.

The sample holds many counts of this clonotype. The chain recombines TRBV9 with TRBJ1-1; the D gene is possibly TRBD1 (5 bases). Per germline, CDR1 SGDLS and CDR2 YYNGEE. V dropped 0 bases and J dropped 3 bases, with 6 bases sitting between them. This CDR3 has 13 amino acids. Here the CDR3 reads CASSVGGDTEAFF. CDR3 nucleotides: TGTGCCAGCAGCGTAGGGGGGGACACTGAAGCTTTCTTT.

The chain is built from TRBV7-2 and TRBJ2-7, with D perhaps matching TRBD1 (6 bases). CDR3 length: 15 residues. Trimming shortened V by 1 base and J by 3 bases, and 13 bases separated the two germline ends. Germline V gene data show CDR1 as SGHTA and CDR2 as FQGNSA. Written as DNA, the CDR3 is TGTGCCAGCAGCTTAGATCCAGGGGCAAGCTACGAGCAGTACTTC. This encodes CASSLDPGASYEQYF.

This clonotype was observed a few times. V usage is TRBV20-1 and J usage is TRBJ2-4, with 7 bases aligning to TRBD1. The CDR3 sequence is 13 residues long. J was trimmed by 7 bases and V by 7 bases; bases with no gene match: 10. Germline V gene sequence: CDR1 DFQATT, CDR2 SNEGSKA (reference sequence). The CDR3 DNA reads as TGCAGTGGCAGACAGGGAATCTGGAACATTCAGTACTTC. Translation: CSGRQGIWNIQYF.

This clonotype appeared a few times. J is TRBJ2-7 and V is TRBV4-3; no clear D. Trimming pared 0 bases from V and 0 bases from J, leaving 12 bases between. The length of the CDR3 is 16 residues. CDR1 is LGHNA and CDR2 is YSLEER in the germline V gene. In DNA form, the CDR3 reads TGCGCCAGCAGCCAAGATCATACATCAGTCTCCTACGAGCAGTACTTC. This sequence encodes CASSQDHTSVSYEQYF.

The chain has TRBV29-1 and TRBJ2-5; D remains unclear. Trimming shortened V by 4 bases and J by 2 bases, and 8 bases separated the two germline ends. This CDR3 contains 12 residues. Germline values: CDR1 SQVTM, CDR2 ANQGSEA. The CDR3 loop is CSVVFSQETQYF. As DNA, the CDR3 is TGCAGCGTTGTGTTCAGTCAAGAGACCCAGTACTTC.

This clonotype was observed a handful of times. This chain uses TRBV4-1 with TRBJ2-7; D might be TRBD2 (5 bases). Trimming took off 2 bases at V and 3 bases at J, with 20 bases between the two ends. The CDR3 is 17 amino acids. Germline CDR1 reads MGHRA; CDR2 reads YSYEKL. The CDR3 DNA is TGCGCCAGCAGCCAACTCCCCCGGACCAGCGGAAGCTACGAGCAGTACTTC. Its protein product is CASSQLPRTSGSYEQYF.

This chain connects TRBV7-2 to TRBJ1-2; D ambiguous. Germline CDR1 SGHTA, CDR2 FQGNSA. The CDR3 sequence is 14 residues long. V was clipped by 4 bases and J by 2 bases, with 11 bases between them. This chain's CDR3 is CASSWSGTNYGYTF. The CDR3, as DNA: TGTGCCAGCAGCTGGTCGGGAACGAACTATGGCTACACCTTC.

The V call is TRBV3-1, the J call TRBJ2-1, with D tentatively TRBD1 (6 bases). The CDR3 is 15 residues long. CDR1 LGHDT and CDR2 YNNKEL come from the germline V gene (reference sequence). The germline V and J ends were trimmed by 4 bases and 4 bases, with 14 bases remaining between them. CDR3 sequence (DNA): TGTGCCAGCAGCCTACCGGGACACCCGTACAATGAGCAGTTCTTC. Its translation: CASSLPGHPYNEQFF.

J is TRBJ2-7 and V is TRBV20-1, with a possible D match to TRBD2 (6 bases). The V end was cut by 5 bases, the J end by 4 bases, with 24 bases between. CDR3 size: 16 residues. Per the germline V gene, CDR1 is DFQATT and CDR2 is SNEGSKA (reference sequence). CDR3 nucleotide sequence: TGCAGTGCTGGGACTTGGGGCCAGAGCGTTTTTTACGAGCAGTACTTC. It specifies CSAGTWGQSVFYEQYF.